The rows below give T cell receptor beta chains drawn from one sample of a study of cytomegalovirus exposure and HLA in healthy donors. The table came from immunoSEQ multiplex PCR; TCRdb's copy has only in-frame clones and leaves some out. The table lists some 190,000 clones, 82% of them singletons. Sequenced material: PBMCs. Every receptor here comes from a man aged 35 to 55 in good health and CMV-seronegative. Each CDR3 is given with its conserved first and last residue. D genes are given only for firm matches. Expanded clones get a size class; other rows say once, few or many, or leave the size out.

j_call	v_call	clone_size	d_call	cdr3_nt	cdr3_aa
TRBJ1-1	TRBV6-6	.	TRBD1	TGTGCCAGCAGAAACCCGGGGGGACAGGGATCGGCTGAAGCTTTCTTT	CASRNPGGQGSAEAFF
TRBJ2-1	TRBV29-1	once	TRBD1	TGCAGCGTTCCGGGACAGGGGGCCTATGAGCAGTTCTTC	CSVPGQGAYEQFF
TRBJ2-7	TRBV19	.	TRBD1	TGTGCCAGTTGCCCGGGACAGGGGGCGGGCGAGCAGTACTTC	CASCPGQGAGEQYF
TRBJ1-3	TRBV4-1	.	TRBD1	TGCGCCAGCAGCCAACCCGCGGACAGGGCAGGGGCTCTCTCTGGAAACACCATATATTTT	CASSQPADRAGALSGNTIYF
TRBJ1-2	TRBV29-1	.	.	TGCAGCGCACAAACAAGGGGTCCGATCTATGGCTACACCTTC	CSAQTRGPIYGYTF
TRBJ1-1	TRBV28	.	TRBD1	TGTGCCAGCAGTATATTCAATTCTTGGACAGGGGGAGACACTGAAGCTTTCTTT	CASSIFNSWTGGDTEAFF
TRBJ2-4	TRBV6-1	once	.	TGTGCCAGCAGTGGAGGGGACTTAGCCAAAAACATTCAGTACTTC	CASSGGDLAKNIQYF
TRBJ1-2	TRBV4-1	.	TRBD1	TGCGCCAGCAGCCAAGAAAGAACAGGGGAAGGCTACACCTTC	CASSQERTGEGYTF
TRBJ2-7	TRBV5-1	.	TRBD1	TGCGCCAGCAGCCCCGGACAGGGGGCTTACGAGCAGTACTTC	CASSPGQGAYEQYF
TRBJ2-7	TRBV15	once	TRBD1	TGTGCCACCAGCAGAGATCTCCCGGGACAGGGATACGAGCAGTACTTC	CATSRDLPGQGYEQYF
TRBJ2-4	TRBV7-2	.	.	TGTGCCAGCAGCTTGCGGGGGACACTAGCCAAAAACATTCAGTACTTC	CASSLRGTLAKNIQYF